Listed below are T cell receptor beta chains from one sample, sequenced in a study of PD-1 blockade in mismatch repair-deficient tumors. Profiling relied on immunoSEQ multiplex PCR, and the TCRdb table lists in-frame clones only, not all of them. The sample carries some 130,000 clones, 88% recorded once. The specimen comprised peripheral blood, sampled roughly 67 weeks after starting pembrolizumab. These receptors all stem from an adult with mismatch repair-deficient cancer. Both conserved end residues are part of each CDR3. A D gene is named only where the DNA matches it firmly.

j_gene: TRBJ1-1
d_gene: TRBD1
v_gene: TRBV9
CDR3aa: CASSPHLTGEREAFF
CDR3nt: TGTGCCAGCAGCCCGCACTTGACAGGGGAAAGGGAAGCTTTCTTT

j_gene: TRBJ2-7
d_gene: TRBD2
v_gene: TRBV7-6
CDR3aa: CASSPVIDGRSYEQYF
CDR3nt: TGTGCCAGCAGCCCAGTTATTGACGGGAGGTCCTACGAGCAGTACTTC

j_gene: TRBJ2-7
d_gene: -
v_gene: TRBV19
CDR3aa: CASSARLVLPLEQYF
CDR3nt: TGTGCCAGTAGTGCCCGTCTCGTTCTCCCACTCGAGCAGTACTTC

j_gene: TRBJ2-1
d_gene: -
v_gene: TRBV4-1
CDR3aa: CASSQDPAFGGAISDEQFF
CDR3nt: TGCGCCAGCAGCCAAGATCCCGCGTTCGGGGGAGCCATTTCGGATGAGCAGTTCTTC

j_gene: TRBJ2-4
d_gene: TRBD2
v_gene: TRBV9
CDR3aa: CASSDDSGRAGKNIQYF
CDR3nt: TGTGCCAGCAGCGATGATAGCGGGAGGGCGGGCAAAAACATTCAGTACTTC

j_gene: TRBJ2-1
d_gene: TRBD2
v_gene: TRBV12-5
CDR3aa: CASELAGKGQFF
CDR3nt: TGTGCTAGTGAACTAGCGGGGAAAGGGCAGTTCTTC

j_gene: TRBJ2-3
d_gene: -
v_gene: TRBV5-5
CDR3aa: CASSFFLDRSTDTQYF
CDR3nt: TGTGCCAGCAGCTTCTTTCTCGACAGAAGCACAGATACGCAGTATTTT

j_gene: TRBJ1-3
d_gene: -
v_gene: TRBV27
CDR3aa: CAGPIAGPDSGNTIYF
CDR3nt: TGTGCCGGCCCCATAGCCGGGCCCGACTCTGGAAACACCATATATTTT

j_gene: TRBJ2-1
d_gene: TRBD2
v_gene: TRBV30
CDR3aa: CAWRAGGRANEQFF
CDR3nt: TGTGCCTGGAGGGCGGGCGGGAGAGCCAATGAGCAGTTCTTC

j_gene: TRBJ1-1
d_gene: -
v_gene: TRBV4-3
CDR3aa: CASSQDQGRGTEAFF
CDR3nt: TGCGCCAGCAGCCAAGATCAGGGCCGGGGCACTGAAGCTTTCTTT

j_gene: TRBJ2-3
d_gene: -
v_gene: TRBV7-2
CDR3aa: CASSLVFSGTDTQYF
CDR3nt: TGTGCCAGCAGCTTAGTATTTAGCGGCACAGATACGCAGTATTTT

j_gene: TRBJ2-1
d_gene: TRBD2
v_gene: TRBV4-1
CDR3aa: CASSQVSRRLAGGPLFF
CDR3nt: TGCGCCAGCAGCCAAGTATCGCGAAGACTAGCGGGAGGGCCACTGTTCTTC

j_gene: TRBJ2-2
d_gene: TRBD2
v_gene: TRBV7-9
CDR3aa: CASSPAGGGTGELFF
CDR3nt: TGTGCCAGCAGCCCAGCGGGAGGGGGCACCGGGGAGCTGTTTTTT

j_gene: TRBJ1-2
d_gene: -
v_gene: TRBV25-1
CDR3aa: CASSEFGGSYGYTF
CDR3nt: TGTGCCAGCAGTGAATTCGGGGGAAGCTATGGCTACACCTTC

j_gene: TRBJ2-1
d_gene: TRBD1
v_gene: TRBV27
CDR3aa: CASSIMTGGYNEQFF
CDR3nt: TGTGCCAGCAGTATCATGACAGGGGGCTACAATGAGCAGTTCTTC

j_gene: TRBJ2-7
d_gene: TRBD2
v_gene: TRBV7-8
CDR3aa: CASSHPDVVAGAYEQYF
CDR3nt: TGTGCCAGCAGCCACCCCGATGTAGTAGCGGGAGCCTACGAGCAGTACTTC

j_gene: TRBJ2-5
d_gene: -
v_gene: TRBV6-6
CDR3aa: CASRSGGQETQYF
CDR3nt: TGTGCCAGCAGGTCAGGGGGGCAAGAGACCCAGTACTTC

j_gene: TRBJ1-3
d_gene: -
v_gene: TRBV10-3
CDR3aa: CAISESRLVLGATGNTIYF
CDR3nt: TGTGCCATCAGTGAGTCTCGCCTAGTTTTGGGGGCCACTGGAAACACCATATATTTT

j_gene: TRBJ2-5
d_gene: TRBD2
v_gene: TRBV30
CDR3aa: CAWSGLADETQYF
CDR3nt: TGTGCCTGGAGTGGACTAGCGGATGAGACCCAGTACTTC

j_gene: TRBJ2-2
d_gene: TRBD2
v_gene: TRBV5-6
CDR3aa: CASSFSLTSGRVNTGELFF
CDR3nt: TGTGCCAGCAGCTTCAGCTTGACTAGCGGGAGGGTGAACACCGGGGAGCTGTTTTTT